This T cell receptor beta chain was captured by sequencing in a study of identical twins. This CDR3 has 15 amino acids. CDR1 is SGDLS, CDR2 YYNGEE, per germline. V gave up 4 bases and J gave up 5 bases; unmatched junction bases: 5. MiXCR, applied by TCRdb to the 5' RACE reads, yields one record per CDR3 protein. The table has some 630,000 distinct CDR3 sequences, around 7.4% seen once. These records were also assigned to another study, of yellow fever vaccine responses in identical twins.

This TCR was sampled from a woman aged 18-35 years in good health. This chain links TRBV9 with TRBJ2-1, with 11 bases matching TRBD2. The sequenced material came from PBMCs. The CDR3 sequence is CASSTSGSSDNEQFF. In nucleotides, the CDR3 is TGTGCCAGCAGCACTAGCGGGAGTAGCGACAATGAGCAGTTCTTC.